This record looks at one TCR beta chain sequence and its context. Its antigen is unidentified. This entry comes from a study of T cells in Graves' hyperthyroidism and ophthalmopathy. Study-level points and caveats: Ophthalmopathy cases were set apart from stable hyperthyroidism by a 13 V-J model.

Amplification targeted TCR beta CDR3 regions from RNA transcripts. The TCR CDR3 first-round RT-PCR relied on the HTBI primer set. TCRdb processed the multiplex PCR reads anew with MiXCR; each CDR3 protein has one entry. This table holds 450,000 to 650,000 distinct CDR3 sequences, over 15% found once. Material for sequencing was blood. This sequence originates from a woman aged 18-29 years with Graves' ophthalmopathy.

This CDR3 is CASSLGRNTYEQYF. The CDR3 DNA reads TGCGCCAGCAGCTTAGGCCGGAACACCTACGAGCAGTACTTC. The chain links TRBV5-1 to TRBJ2-7; D unresolved. Trimming shortened V by 2 bases and J by 2 bases, and 11 bases separated the two germline ends. Germline V gene lookup returns CDR1 SGHRS and CDR2 YFSETQ. The CDR3 has 14 amino acids.